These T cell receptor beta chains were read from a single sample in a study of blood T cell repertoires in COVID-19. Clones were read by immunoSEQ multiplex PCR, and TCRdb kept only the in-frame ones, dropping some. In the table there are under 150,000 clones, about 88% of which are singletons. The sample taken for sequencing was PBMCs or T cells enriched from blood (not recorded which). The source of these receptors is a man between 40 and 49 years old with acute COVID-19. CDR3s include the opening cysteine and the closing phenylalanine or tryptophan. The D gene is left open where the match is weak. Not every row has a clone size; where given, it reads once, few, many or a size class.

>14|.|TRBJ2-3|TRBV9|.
CASSVAAVADTQYF
TGTGCCAGCAGCGTAGCCGCGGTGGCAGATACGCAGTATTTT
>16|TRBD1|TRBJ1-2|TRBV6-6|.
CASSYGGTGGVGGYTF
TGTGCCAGCAGTTACGGCGGGACAGGGGGCGTCGGCGGCTACACCTTC
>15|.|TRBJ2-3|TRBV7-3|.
CASSQGGEGTDTQYF
TGTGCCAGCAGCCAAGGCGGGGAGGGCACAGATACGCAGTATTTT
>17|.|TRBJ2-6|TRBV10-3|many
CAISGGSPGTGANVLTF
TGTGCCATCAGTGGGGGCAGCCCTGGGACTGGGGCCAACGTCCTGACTTTC
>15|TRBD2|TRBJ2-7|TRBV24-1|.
CATSEATSGGYEQYF
TGTGCCACCAGTGAGGCGACTAGCGGGGGCTACGAGCAGTACTTC
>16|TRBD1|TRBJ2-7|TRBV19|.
CASSILPGQGDYEQYF
TGTGCCAGTAGTATTCTTCCGGGACAGGGAGACTACGAGCAGTACTTC
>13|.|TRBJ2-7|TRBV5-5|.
CASSLHMAYEQYF
TGTGCCAGCAGCTTACATATGGCCTACGAGCAGTACTTC
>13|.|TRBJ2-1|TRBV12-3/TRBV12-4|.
CASSPWRDNEQFF
TGTGCCAGCAGTCCATGGAGGGACAATGAGCAGTTCTTC
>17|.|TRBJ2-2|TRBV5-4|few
CASSLARQMPNTGELFF
TGTGCCAGCAGCTTGGCCAGGCAGATGCCAAACACCGGGGAGCTGTTTTTT
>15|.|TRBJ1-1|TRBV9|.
CASSVASGGRTEAFF
TGTGCCAGCAGCGTAGCCAGCGGGGGGCGGACTGAAGCTTTCTTT
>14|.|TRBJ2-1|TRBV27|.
CASSFESSYNEQFF
TGTGCCAGCAGTTTCGAGAGCTCCTACAATGAGCAGTTCTTC
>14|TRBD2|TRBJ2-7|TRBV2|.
CASSGTSGKIEQYF
TGTGCCAGCAGTGGGACTAGCGGGAAAATCGAGCAGTACTTC
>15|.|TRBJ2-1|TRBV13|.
CASSSDYPSYNEQFF
TGTGCCAGCAGCTCAGACTACCCCTCCTACAATGAGCAGTTCTTC
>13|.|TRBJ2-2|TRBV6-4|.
CASSPGNTGELFF
TGTGCCAGCAGTCCAGGGAACACCGGGGAGCTGTTTTTT
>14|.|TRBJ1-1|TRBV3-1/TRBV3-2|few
CASTLQGTDTEAFF
TGTGCCAGCACCTTACAGGGCACGGACACTGAAGCTTTCTTT
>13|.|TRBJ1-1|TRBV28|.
CASNRQGSTEAFF
TGTGCCAGCAACCGTCAGGGATCCACTGAAGCTTTCTTT
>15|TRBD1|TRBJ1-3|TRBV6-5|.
CASSPGQGYGNTIYF
TGTGCCAGCAGTCCGGGACAGGGCTATGGAAACACCATATATTTT
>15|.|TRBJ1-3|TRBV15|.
CATSRDRGAGNTIYF
TGTGCCACCAGCAGAGATCGGGGTGCTGGAAACACCATATATTTT
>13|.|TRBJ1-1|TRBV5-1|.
CASSLFKNTEAFF
TGCGCCAGCAGCTTGTTTAAGAACACTGAAGCTTTCTTT
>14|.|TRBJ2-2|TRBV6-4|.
CASSDSSDTGELFF
TGTGCCAGCAGTGACTCGTCGGACACCGGGGAGCTGTTTTTT
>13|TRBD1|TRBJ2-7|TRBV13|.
CASSFGTGYEQYF
TGTGCCAGCAGCTTCGGGACAGGATACGAGCAGTACTTC
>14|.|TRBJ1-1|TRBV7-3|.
CASSLDSMNTEAFF
TGTGCCAGCAGCCTGGACAGTATGAACACTGAAGCTTTCTTT
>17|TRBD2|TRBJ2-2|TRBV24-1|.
CATSEGKTSGNTGELFF
TGTGCCACCAGTGAGGGCAAGACTAGCGGGAACACCGGGGAGCTGTTTTTT
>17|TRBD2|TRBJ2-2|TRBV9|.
CASSRGAGGFGTGELFF
TGTGCCAGCAGCCGGGGGGCGGGAGGGTTCGGCACCGGGGAGCTGTTTTTT
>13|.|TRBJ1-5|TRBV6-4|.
CASSDTVNQPQHF
TGTGCCAGCAGTGACACGGTGAACCAGCCCCAGCATTTT
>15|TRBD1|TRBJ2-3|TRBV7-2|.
CASSLGQGGGDTQYF
TGTGCCAGCAGCCTGGGACAGGGGGGAGGAGATACGCAGTATTTT
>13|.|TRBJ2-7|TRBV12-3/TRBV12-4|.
CASSLAIPYEQYF
TGTGCCAGCAGTTTGGCAATCCCCTACGAGCAGTACTTC
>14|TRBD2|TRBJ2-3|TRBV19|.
CASSRGTITDTQYF
TGTGCCAGTAGTCGCGGGACTATCACAGATACGCAGTATTTT
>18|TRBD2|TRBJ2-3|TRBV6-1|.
CASSEFMTSGGLTDTQYF
TGTGCCAGCAGTGAATTTATGACTAGCGGGGGCCTCACAGATACGCAGTATTTT
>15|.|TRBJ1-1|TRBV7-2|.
CASSPQSGASGEAFF
TGTGCCAGCAGCCCACAGTCGGGCGCCTCGGGAGAAGCTTTCTTT
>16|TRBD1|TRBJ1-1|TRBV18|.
CASSSTGQGAGTEAFF
TGTGCCAGCTCATCGACGGGACAGGGGGCGGGCACTGAAGCTTTCTTT
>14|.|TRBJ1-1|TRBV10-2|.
CASSELRTNSEAFF
TGCGCCAGCAGTGAGCTTAGGACAAACTCTGAAGCTTTCTTT
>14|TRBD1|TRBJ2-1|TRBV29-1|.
CSVGGQESYNEQFF
TGCAGCGTAGGCGGACAGGAGAGCTACAATGAGCAGTTCTTC
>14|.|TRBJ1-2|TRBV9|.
CASSVAGNNYGYTF
TGTGCCAGCAGCGTAGCTGGCAATAACTATGGCTACACCTTC
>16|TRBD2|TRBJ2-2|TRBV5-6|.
CASSFGGRVNTGELFF
TGTGCCAGCAGCTTCGGAGGGAGGGTTAACACCGGGGAGCTGTTTTTT